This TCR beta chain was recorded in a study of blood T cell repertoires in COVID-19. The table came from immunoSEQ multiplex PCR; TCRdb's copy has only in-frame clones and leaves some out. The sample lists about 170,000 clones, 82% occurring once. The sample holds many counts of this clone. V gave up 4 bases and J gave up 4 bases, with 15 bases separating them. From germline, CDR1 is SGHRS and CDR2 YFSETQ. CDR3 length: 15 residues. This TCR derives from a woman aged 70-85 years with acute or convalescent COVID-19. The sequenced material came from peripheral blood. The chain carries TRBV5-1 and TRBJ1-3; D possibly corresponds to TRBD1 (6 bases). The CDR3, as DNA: TGCGCCAGCAGCCCCGGACAGTCATTCGGAAACACCATATATTTT. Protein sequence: CASSPGQSFGNTIYF.